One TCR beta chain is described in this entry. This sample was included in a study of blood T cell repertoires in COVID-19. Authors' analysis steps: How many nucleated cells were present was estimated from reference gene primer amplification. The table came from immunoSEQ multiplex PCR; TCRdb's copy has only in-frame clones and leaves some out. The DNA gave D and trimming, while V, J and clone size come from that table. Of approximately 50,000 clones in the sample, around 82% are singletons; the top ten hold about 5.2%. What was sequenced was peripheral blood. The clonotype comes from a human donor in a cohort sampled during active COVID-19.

CDR3 DNA sequence: TGTGCCAGCAGACGGGATAATGAAAAACTGTTTTTT. It yields the protein CASRRDNEKLFF. The chain uses TRBV5-4 and TRBJ1-4, with D unresolved. This CDR3 has 12 amino acids. CDR1 is SGHNT and CDR2 is YYREEE in the germline V gene (reference sequence). Deletions cut 5 bases from V and 4 bases from J, with 6 bases between.